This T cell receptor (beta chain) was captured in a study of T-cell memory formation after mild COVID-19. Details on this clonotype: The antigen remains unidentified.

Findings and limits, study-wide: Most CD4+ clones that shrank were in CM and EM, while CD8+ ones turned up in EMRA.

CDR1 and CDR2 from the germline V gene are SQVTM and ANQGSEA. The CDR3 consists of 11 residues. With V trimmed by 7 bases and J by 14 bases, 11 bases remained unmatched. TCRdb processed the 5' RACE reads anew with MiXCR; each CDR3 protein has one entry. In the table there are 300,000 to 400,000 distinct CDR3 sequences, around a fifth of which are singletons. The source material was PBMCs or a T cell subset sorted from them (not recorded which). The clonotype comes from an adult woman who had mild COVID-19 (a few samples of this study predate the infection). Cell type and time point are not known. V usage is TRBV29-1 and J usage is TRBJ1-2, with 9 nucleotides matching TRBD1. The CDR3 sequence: CSATGTGLSTF. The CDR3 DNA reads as TGCAGCGCCACAGGGACAGGGCTGAGTACCTTC.